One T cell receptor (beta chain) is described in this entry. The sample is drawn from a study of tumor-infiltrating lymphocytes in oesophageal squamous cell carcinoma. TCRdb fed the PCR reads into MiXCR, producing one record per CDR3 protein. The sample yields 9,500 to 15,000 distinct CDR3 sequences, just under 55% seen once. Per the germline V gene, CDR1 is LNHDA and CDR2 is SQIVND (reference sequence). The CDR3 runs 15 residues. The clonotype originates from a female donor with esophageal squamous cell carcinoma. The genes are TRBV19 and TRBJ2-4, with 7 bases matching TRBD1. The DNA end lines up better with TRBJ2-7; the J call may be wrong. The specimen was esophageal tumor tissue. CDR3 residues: CASSDRAGASYEQYF. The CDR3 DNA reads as TGTGCCAGTAGCGACAGGGCCGGAGCCTCCTACGAGCAGTACTTC.